This TCR beta chain was recorded in a study of CD8+ T cells in alopecia areata. Whole-study context: Among treated patients, oral tofacitinib was administered at 5 to 10 mg twice daily. Broader study findings: Greater clonality was observed in lesional scalp samples, especially alopecia totalis/universalis, versus normal scalp. Among the cells sequenced in scalp samples are also the resident alphabeta T cells of normal skin. Patients showed less clear TCR sequence sharing than mice, possibly partly because of HLA diversity.

Per the germline V gene, CDR1 is LNHDA and CDR2 is SQIVND (reference sequence). The CDR3 is 16 amino acids. V lost 7 bases to trimming and J lost 1 base, with 16 bases between them. Individuals with alopecia areata gave both lesional scalp punch biopsies and peripheral blood for collection. Sequencing used cDNA as its template, made by extracting RNA and reverse transcribing it. Sequenced by immunoSEQ multiplex PCR; TCRdb stores in-frame clones only, minus some. Here the sample spans about 15,000 clones, about 63% being singletons. Concerning this clone itself: Its matching antigen is unknown.

The chain joins TRBV19 to TRBJ2-2, with D tentatively TRBD1 (6 bases). The sequencing input was skin. The source of this sequence is a human donor with alopecia areata. DNA of the CDR3: TGTGCCAGTAACCGGTTCGGCAGGGGGAACACCGGGGAGCTGTTTTTT. It translates to CASNRFGRGNTGELFF. Full variable domain (missing parts from reference TRBV19 and TRBJ2-2): DGGITQSPKYLFRKEGQNVTLSCEQNLNHDAMYWYRQDPGQGLRLIYYSQIVNDFQKGDIAEGYSVSREKKESFPLTVTSAQKNPTAFYLCASNRFGRGNTGELFFGEGSRLTVL.